One and the same sample provided the 9 T cell receptor beta chains below, sequenced in a study of blood T cell repertoires in COVID-19. Produced via immunoSEQ multiplex PCR; TCRdb's table is partial and in-frame only. Among roughly 110,000 clones, around 85% were seen once, and the ten largest hold under 2%. Material for sequencing was peripheral blood. These receptor sequences come from a man over 45 with acute or convalescent COVID-19.

The chain recombines TRBV24-1 with TRBJ2-1; no definite D call. The V gene's germline CDR1 is KGHDR and CDR2 SFDVKD. V lost 5 bases to trimming and J lost 1 base, with 5 bases between them. The length of the CDR3 is 13 residues. Written as DNA, the CDR3 is TGTGCCACCAGTGTGAGATCCTACAATGAGCAGTTCTTC. This translates into CATSVRSYNEQFF.

About this clone: Distinct nucleotide sequences in the sample also encode this CDR3. The J gene is TRBJ1-5, the V gene TRBV28; perhaps TRBD1 as D (6 bases). The CDR3 loop spans 14 amino acids. The V gene's germline CDR1 is MDHEN and CDR2 SYDVKM. V was pared by 6 bases and J by 1 base, with 10 bases between. The CDR3 DNA is TGTGCCAGCAGCTCAGGACAGAGCAATCAGCCCCAGCATTTT. Its translation is CASSSGQSNQPQHF.

The chain couples TRBV6-5 to TRBJ1-2; D is possibly TRBD1 (6 bases). Germline V gene data show CDR1 as MNHEY and CDR2 as SVGAGI. The CDR3 consists of 14 residues. The V and J ends lost 8 bases and 7 bases respectively, with 20 bases between them. CDR3 protein: CASAYRVGESGYTF. The CDR3 DNA is TGTGCCAGCGCGTACAGGGTAGGGGAAAGTGGCTACACCTTC.

The chain employs TRBV12-3 or TRBV12-4 and TRBJ2-3; 7 bases are a match to TRBD1. The length of the CDR3 is 13 residues. J lost 6 bases, V lost 5 bases, and 5 bases had no gene match. The CDR3 DNA reads as TGTGCCAGCAGTCGGGACAGCTGGGATACGCAGTATTTT. It translates to CASSRDSWDTQYF.

This clone has only one observation. The rearrangement uses TRBV9 and TRBJ1-2; perhaps TRBD1 as D (5 bases). Trimming took 2 bases from V and 8 from J, leaving 10 bases between them. This CDR3 is built from 12 residues. Looked up from germline, CDR1 is SGDLS and CDR2 is YYNGEE. The CDR3 reads CASSVGDWGYTF. The CDR3, as DNA: TGTGCCAGCAGCGTGGGGGACTGGGGCTACACCTTC. Together with reference TRBV9 and TRBJ1-2, the CDR3 gives the full variable domain: DSGVTQTPKHLITATGQRVTLRCSPRSGDLSVYWYQQSLDQGLQFLIQYYNGEERAKGNILERFSAQQFPDLHSELNLSSLELGDSALYFCASSVGDWGYTFGSGTRLTVV.

This clone appeared a single time. The rearrangement uses TRBV7-3 and TRBJ2-1; the D is unclear. With 5 bases removed from V and 6 bases from J, the gap between germline ends came to 8 bases. The CDR3 runs to 12 residues. Germline CDR1 and CDR2: SGHTA and FQGTGA. The CDR3: CASSQLPNEQFF. The CDR3 DNA reads as TGTGCCAGCAGCCAGTTACCCAATGAGCAGTTCTTC.

The chain combines TRBV5-1 with TRBJ2-2, with 9 bases fitting TRBD1. Per the germline V gene, CDR1 is SGHRS and CDR2 is YFSETQ. After removal of 6 bases from V and 5 bases from J, the junction contained 5 bases not matched to a gene. This CDR3 has 14 residues. Here the CDR3 reads CASTKDRGTGELFF. The CDR3 DNA reads TGCGCCAGCACGAAGGACAGGGGAACCGGGGAGCTGTTTTTT.

This clone was observed a few times. The V gene is TRBV5-1, the J gene TRBJ2-1, with TRBD1 matching 10 bases. The V gene's germline CDR1 is SGHRS and CDR2 YFSETQ. There are 19 residues in the CDR3. J gave up 0 bases and V 5 bases, and 14 bases lay outside the gene matches. CDR3 sequence reads: CASSTGTGVKQGSYNEQFF. The DNA of the CDR3 is TGCGCCAGCAGTACCGGGACAGGGGTGAAACAGGGCTCCTACAATGAGCAGTTCTTC.

The DNA for the CDR3 is TGTGCCTGGAGTATCCGATCGGGCACTGAAGCTTTCTTT. Amino acid sequence: CAWSIRSGTEAFF. The J gene is TRBJ1-1, the V gene TRBV30; D not resolved. Germline-derived CDR1 and CDR2 are GTSNPN and SVGIG (reference sequence). The CDR3 totals 13 residues. V gave up 2 bases and J gave up 4 bases, with 11 bases separating them.